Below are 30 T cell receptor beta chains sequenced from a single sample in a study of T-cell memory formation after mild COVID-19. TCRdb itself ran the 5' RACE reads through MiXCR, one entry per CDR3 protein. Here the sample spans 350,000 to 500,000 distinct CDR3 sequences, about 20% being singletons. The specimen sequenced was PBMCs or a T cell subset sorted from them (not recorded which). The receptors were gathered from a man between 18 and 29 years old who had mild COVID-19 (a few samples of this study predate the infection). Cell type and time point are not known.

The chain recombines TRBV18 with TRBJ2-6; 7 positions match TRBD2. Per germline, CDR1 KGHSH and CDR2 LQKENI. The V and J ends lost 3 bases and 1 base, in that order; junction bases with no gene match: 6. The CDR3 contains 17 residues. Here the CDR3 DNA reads TGTGCCAGCTCACCGCTAGCGGTTATTTCTGGGGCCAACGTCCTGACTTTC. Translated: CASSPLAVISGANVLTF.

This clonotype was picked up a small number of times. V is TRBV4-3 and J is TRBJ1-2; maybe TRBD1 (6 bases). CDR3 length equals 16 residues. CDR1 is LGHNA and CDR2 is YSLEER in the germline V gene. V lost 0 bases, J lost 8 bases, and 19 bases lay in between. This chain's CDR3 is CASSQEGSGTLTGYTF. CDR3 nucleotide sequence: TGCGCCAGCAGCCAAGAGGGGTCAGGGACACTTACGGGCTACACCTTC.

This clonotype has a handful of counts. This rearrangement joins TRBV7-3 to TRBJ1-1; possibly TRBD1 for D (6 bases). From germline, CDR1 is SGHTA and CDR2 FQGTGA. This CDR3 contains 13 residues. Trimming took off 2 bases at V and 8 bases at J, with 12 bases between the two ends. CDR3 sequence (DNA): TGTGCCAGCAGCTTAGGGATAGGGGGAGAAGCTTTCTTT. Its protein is CASSLGIGGEAFF. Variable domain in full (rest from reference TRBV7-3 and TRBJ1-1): GAGVSQTPSNKVTEKGKYVELRCDPISGHTALYWYRQSLGQGPEFLIYFQGTGAADDSGLPNDRFFAVRPEGSVSTLKIQRTERGDSAVYLCASSLGIGGEAFFGQGTRLTVV.

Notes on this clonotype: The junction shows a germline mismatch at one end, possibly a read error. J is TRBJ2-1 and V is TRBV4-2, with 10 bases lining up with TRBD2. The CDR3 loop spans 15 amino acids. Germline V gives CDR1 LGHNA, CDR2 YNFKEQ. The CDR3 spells CASSQGASGGYEKFF. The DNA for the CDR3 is TGTGCCAGCAGCCAAGGAGCTAGCGGGGGTTATGAGAAGTTCTTC.

CDR3 loop: CASSHSGDGSYGYTF. The CDR3, as DNA: TGCGCCAGCAGCCACTCAGGGGATGGGTCCTATGGCTACACCTTC. This chain joins TRBV4-1 and TRBJ1-2; D is possibly TRBD1 (6 bases). Trimming took off 3 bases at V and 4 bases at J, with 15 bases between the two ends. Germline values: CDR1 MGHRA, CDR2 YSYEKL. The CDR3 covers 15 residues.

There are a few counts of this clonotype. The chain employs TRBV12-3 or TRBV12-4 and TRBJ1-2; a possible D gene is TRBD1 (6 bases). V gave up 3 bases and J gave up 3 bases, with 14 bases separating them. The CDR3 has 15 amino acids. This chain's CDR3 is CASSFNGGADYGYTF. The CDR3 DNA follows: TGTGCCAGCAGTTTCAACGGGGGCGCTGACTATGGCTACACCTTC.

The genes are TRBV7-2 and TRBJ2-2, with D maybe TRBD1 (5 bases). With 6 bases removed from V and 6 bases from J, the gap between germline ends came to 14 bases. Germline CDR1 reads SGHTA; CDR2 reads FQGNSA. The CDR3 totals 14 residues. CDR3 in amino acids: CASSRSGKSGELFF. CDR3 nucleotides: TGTGCCAGCAGTCGGTCAGGGAAGTCCGGGGAGCTGTTTTTT.

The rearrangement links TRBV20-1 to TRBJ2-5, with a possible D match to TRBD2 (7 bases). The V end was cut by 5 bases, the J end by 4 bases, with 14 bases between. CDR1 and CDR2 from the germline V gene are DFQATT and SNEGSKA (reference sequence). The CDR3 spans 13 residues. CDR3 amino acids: CSAGPGGRETQYF. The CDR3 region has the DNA TGCAGTGCTGGACCGGGGGGCAGAGAGACCCAGTACTTC.

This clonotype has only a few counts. CDR3 protein: CAWSGGPQGRYEQYF. The CDR3 DNA follows: TGTGCCTGGAGTGGAGGACCCCAAGGGCGCTACGAGCAGTACTTC. The V and J genes are TRBV30 and TRBJ2-7; no reliable D call. Germline V CDR1 and CDR2: GTSNPN, SVGIG (reference sequence). The V end lost 1 base, the J end lost 3 bases, and 16 bases lay between the germline ends. The CDR3 consists of 15 residues.

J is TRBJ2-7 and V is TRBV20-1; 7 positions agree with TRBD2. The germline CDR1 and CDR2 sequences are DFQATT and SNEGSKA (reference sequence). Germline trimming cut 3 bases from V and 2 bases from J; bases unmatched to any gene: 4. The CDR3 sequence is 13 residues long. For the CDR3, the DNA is TGCAGTGCTAGGCAGGGAGGGGCCTACGAGCAGTACTTC. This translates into CSARQGGAYEQYF.

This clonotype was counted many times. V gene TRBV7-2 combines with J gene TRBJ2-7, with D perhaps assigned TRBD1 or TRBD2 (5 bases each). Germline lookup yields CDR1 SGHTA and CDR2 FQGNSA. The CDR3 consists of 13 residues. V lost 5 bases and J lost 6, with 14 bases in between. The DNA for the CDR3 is TGTGCCAGCAGCCGGGACCGATCCCTCGAGCAGTACGTC. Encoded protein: CASSRDRSLEQYV.

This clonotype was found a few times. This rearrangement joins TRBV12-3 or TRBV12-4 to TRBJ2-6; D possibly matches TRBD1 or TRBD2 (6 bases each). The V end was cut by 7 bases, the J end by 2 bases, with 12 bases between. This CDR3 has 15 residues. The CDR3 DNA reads TGTGCCAGCACCACCCGGGGGCCTGGGGCCAACGTCCTGACTTTC. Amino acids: CASTTRGPGANVLTF.

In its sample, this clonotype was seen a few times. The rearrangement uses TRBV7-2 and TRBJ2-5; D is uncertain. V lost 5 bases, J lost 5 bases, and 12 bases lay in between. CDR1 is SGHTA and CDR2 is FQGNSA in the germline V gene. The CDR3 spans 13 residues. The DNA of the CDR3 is TGTGCCAGCAGCCCCGGCCATCGGGAGACCCAGTACTTC. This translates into CASSPGHRETQYF.

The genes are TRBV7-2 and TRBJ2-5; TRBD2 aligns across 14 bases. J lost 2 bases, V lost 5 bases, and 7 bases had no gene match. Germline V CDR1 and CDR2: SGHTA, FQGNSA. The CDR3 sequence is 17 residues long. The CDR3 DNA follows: TGTGCCAGCAGCACGGGACTAGCGGGGGCGAAACAAGAGACCCAGTACTTC. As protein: CASSTGLAGAKQETQYF.

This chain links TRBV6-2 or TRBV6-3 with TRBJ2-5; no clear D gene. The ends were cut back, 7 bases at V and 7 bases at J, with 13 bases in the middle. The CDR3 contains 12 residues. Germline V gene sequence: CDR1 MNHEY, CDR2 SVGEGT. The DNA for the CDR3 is TGTGCCAGCATAGACGGCTTGGGGACCCAGTACTTC. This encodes CASIDGLGTQYF.

CDR3 nucleotide sequence: TGTGCCAGCAGAAGCCTAGCGGGGGGGCTTAATGAGCAGTTCTTC. It yields the protein CASRSLAGGLNEQFF. The chain combines TRBV6-5 with TRBJ2-1; 12 nucleotides line up with TRBD2. V shed 6 bases and J 7 bases; nucleotides not matched to a gene: 7. This CDR3 comprises 15 residues. Germline V gene sequence: CDR1 MNHEY, CDR2 SVGAGI.

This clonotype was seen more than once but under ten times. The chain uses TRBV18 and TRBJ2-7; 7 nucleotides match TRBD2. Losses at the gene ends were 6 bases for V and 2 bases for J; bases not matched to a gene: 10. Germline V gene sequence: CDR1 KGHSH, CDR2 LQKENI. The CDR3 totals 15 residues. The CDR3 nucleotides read TGTGCCAGCTCCCTAGGGGCGGGGGTCCCCTACGAGCAGTACGTC. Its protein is CASSLGAGVPYEQYV.

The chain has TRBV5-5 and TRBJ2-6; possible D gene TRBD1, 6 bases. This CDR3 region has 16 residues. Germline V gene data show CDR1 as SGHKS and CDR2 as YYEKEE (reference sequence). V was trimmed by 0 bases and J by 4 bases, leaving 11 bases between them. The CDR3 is CASSLAGALGANVLTF. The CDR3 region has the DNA TGTGCCAGCAGCTTGGCAGGGGCCTTGGGGGCCAACGTCCTGACTTTC.

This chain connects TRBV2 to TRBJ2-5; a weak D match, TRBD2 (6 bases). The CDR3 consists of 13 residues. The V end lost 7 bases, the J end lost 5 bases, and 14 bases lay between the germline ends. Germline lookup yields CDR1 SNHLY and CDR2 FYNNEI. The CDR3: CASTGEAKETQYF. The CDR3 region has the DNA TGTGCCAGCACTGGGGAGGCCAAGGAGACCCAGTACTTC.

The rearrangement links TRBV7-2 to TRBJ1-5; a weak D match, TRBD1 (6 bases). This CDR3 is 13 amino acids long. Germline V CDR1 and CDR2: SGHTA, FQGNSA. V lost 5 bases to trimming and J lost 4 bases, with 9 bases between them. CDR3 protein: CASSQGHNQPQHF. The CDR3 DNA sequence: TGTGCCAGCAGCCAGGGGCATAATCAGCCCCAGCATTTT.

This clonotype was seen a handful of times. The CDR3 DNA is TGTGCCAGCAGCTTTATCGTAAGGTGGGACTCCTACAATGAGCAGTTCTTC. It is translated as CASSFIVRWDSYNEQFF. The rearrangement links TRBV5-4 to TRBJ2-1, with no clear D. Trimming stripped 2 bases from V and 0 bases from J, with 15 bases between. There are 17 residues in the CDR3. CDR1 SGHNT and CDR2 YYREEE come from the germline V gene (reference sequence).

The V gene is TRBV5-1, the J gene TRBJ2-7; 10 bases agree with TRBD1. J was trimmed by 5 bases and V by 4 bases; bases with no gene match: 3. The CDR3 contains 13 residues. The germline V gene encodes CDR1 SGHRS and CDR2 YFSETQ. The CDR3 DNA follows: TGCGCCAGCAGCCGGGACAGGGGCCACGAGCAGTACTTC. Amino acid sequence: CASSRDRGHEQYF.

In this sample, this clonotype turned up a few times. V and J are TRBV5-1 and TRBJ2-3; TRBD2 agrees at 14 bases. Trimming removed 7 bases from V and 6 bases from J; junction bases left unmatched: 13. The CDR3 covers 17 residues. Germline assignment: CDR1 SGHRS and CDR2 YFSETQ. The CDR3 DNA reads TGCGCCAGCCCGACTAGCGGGGGGGTGTCTTCAACGGATACGCAGTATTTT. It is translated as CASPTSGGVSSTDTQYF.

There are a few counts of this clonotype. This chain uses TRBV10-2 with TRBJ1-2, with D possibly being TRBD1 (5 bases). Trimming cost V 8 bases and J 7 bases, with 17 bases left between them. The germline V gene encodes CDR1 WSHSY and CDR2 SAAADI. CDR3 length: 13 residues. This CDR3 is CASGGSTASGYTF. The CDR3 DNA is TGCGCCAGCGGGGGATCTACAGCGTCTGGCTACACCTTC.

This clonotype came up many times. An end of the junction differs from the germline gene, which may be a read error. CDR3 residues: CASGLPTQVTQYF. CDR3 DNA sequence: TGTGCCAGCGGACTACCGACCCAAGTGACCCAGTACTTC. The chain combines TRBV7-9 with TRBJ2-5, with D perhaps TRBD2 (6 bases). From germline, CDR1 is SEHNR and CDR2 FQNEAQ (reference sequence). CDR3 length equals 13 residues.

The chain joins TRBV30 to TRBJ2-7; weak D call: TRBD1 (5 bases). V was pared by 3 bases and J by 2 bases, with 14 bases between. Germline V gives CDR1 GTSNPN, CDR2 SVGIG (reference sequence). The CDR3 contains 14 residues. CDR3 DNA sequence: TGTGCCTGGAGCCCCCCGACAGTTACCTACGAGCAGTACTTC. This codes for CAWSPPTVTYEQYF.

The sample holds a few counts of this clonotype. CDR3 coding DNA: TGTGCCAGCAGCTTATTTCGTTCTACAGATACGCAGTATTTT. As protein: CASSLFRSTDTQYF. This chain connects TRBV5-4 to TRBJ2-3, with no clear D. The CDR3 is made up of 14 amino acids. Trimming cost V 2 bases and J 3 bases, with 10 bases left between them. The germline gives CDR1 SGHNT, CDR2 YYREEE (reference sequence).

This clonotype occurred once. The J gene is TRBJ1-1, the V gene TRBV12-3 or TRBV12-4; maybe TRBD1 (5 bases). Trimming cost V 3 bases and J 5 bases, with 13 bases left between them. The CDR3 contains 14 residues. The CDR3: CASSFGQGITEAFF. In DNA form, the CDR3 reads TGTGCCAGCAGTTTTGGTCAGGGAATAACTGAAGCTTTCTTT.

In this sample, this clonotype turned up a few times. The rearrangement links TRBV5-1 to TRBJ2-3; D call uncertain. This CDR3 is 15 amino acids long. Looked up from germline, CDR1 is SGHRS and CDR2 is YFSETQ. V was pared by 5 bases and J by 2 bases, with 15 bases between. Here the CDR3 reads CASRIDHSPTDTQYF. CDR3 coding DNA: TGCGCCAGCAGGATAGATCACAGCCCCACAGATACGCAGTATTTT. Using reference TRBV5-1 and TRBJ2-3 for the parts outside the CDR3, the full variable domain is KAGVTQTPRYLIKTRGQQVTLSCSPISGHRSVSWYQQTPGQGLQFLFEYFSETQRNKGNFPGRFSGRQFSNSRSEMNVSTLELGDSALYLCASRIDHSPTDTQYFGPGTRLTVL.

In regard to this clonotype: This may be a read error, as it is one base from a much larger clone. Here the CDR3 DNA reads TGTGCCAGCAGTACCCGGACCGGCGAGAAGTTCTTC. Protein product: CASSTRTGEKFF. The V gene is TRBV12-3 or TRBV12-4, the J gene TRBJ2-1, with no clear D. Trimming pared 5 bases from V and 14 bases from J, leaving 16 bases between. The CDR3 spans 12 residues.